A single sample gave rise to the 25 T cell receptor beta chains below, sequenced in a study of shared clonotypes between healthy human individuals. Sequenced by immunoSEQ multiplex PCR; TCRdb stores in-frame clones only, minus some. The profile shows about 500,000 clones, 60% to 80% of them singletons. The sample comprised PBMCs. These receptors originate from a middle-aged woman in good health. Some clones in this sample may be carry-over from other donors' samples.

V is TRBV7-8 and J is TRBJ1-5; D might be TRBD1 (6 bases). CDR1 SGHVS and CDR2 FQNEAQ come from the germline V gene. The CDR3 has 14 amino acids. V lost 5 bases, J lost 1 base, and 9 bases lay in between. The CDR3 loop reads CASSRTGSNQPQHF. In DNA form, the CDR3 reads TGTGCCAGCAGCCGCACAGGGAGCAATCAGCCCCAGCATTTT. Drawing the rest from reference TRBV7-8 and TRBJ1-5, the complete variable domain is GAGVSQSPRYKVAKRGQDVALRCDPISGHVSLFWYQQALGQGPEFLTYFQNEAQLDKSGLPSDRFFAERPEGSVSTLKIQRTQQEDSAVYLCASSRTGSNQPQHFGDGTRLSIL.

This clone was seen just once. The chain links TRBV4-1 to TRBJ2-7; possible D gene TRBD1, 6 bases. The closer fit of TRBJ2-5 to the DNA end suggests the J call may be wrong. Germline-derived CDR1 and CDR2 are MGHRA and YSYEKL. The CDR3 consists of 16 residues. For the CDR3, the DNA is TGCGCCAGCAGCCCCGGGGCCCGACAGACAGGAGAGACCCAGTACTTC. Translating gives CASSPGARQTGETQYF.

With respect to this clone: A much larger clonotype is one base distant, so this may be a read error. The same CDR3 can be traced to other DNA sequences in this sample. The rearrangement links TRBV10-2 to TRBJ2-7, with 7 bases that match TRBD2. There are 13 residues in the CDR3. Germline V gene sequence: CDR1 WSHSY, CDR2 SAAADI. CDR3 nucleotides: TGTGCCAGCAGACTCACTAGCGAGTACGAGCAGTACTTC. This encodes CASRLTSEYEQYF.

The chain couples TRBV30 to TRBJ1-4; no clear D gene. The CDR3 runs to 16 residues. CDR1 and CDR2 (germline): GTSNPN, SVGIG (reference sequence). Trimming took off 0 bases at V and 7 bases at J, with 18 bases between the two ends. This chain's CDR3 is CAWSVKLGLRVEKLFF. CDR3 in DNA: TGTGCCTGGAGTGTTAAATTGGGGTTACGGGTTGAAAAACTGTTTTTT. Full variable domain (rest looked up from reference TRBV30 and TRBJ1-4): SQTIHQWPATLVQPVGSPLSLECTVEGTSNPNLYWYRQAAGRGLQLLFYSVGIGQISSEVPQNLSASRPQDRQFILSSKKLLLSDSGFYLCAWSVKLGLRVEKLFFGSGTQLSVL.

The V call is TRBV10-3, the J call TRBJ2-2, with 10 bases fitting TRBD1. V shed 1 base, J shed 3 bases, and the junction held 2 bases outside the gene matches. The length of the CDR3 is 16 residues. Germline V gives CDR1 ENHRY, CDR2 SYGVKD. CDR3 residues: CAISEWGTGDTGELFF. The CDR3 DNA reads TGTGCCATCAGTGAGTGGGGGACAGGGGACACCGGGGAGCTGTTTTTT.

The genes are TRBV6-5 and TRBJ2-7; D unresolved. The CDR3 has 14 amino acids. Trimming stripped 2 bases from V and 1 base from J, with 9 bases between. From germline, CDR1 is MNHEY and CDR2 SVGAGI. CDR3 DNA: TGTGCCAGCAGTTACGCAGTAGGATCCTACGAGCAGTACTTC. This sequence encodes CASSYAVGSYEQYF.

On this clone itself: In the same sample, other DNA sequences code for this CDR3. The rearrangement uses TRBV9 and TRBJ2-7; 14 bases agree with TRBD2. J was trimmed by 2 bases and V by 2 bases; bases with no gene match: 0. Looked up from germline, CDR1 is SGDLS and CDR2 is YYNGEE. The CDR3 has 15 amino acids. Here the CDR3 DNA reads TGTGCCAGCAGCGTGGGACTAGCGGGAGCCTACGAGCAGTACTTC. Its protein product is CASSVGLAGAYEQYF.

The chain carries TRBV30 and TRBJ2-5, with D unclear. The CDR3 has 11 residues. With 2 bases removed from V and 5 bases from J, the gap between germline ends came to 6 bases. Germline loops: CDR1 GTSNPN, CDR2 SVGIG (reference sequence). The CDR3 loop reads CAWSHGETQYF. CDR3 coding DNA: TGTGCCTGGAGTCATGGGGAGACCCAGTACTTC.

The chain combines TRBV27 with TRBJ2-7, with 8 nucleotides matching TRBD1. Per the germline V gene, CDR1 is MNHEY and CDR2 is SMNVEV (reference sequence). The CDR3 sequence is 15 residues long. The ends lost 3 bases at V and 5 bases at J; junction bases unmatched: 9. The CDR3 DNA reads TGTGCCAGCAGTTTCGGACAGGGCGCGTCCCACGAGCAGTACTTC. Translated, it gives CASSFGQGASHEQYF.

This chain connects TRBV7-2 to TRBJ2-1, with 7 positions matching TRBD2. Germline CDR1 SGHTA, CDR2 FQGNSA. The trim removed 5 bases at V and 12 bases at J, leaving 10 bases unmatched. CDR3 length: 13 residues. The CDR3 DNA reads TGTGCCAGCAGCCGTAGGGGAGGGTGGGGGCAGTTCTTC. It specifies CASSRRGGWGQFF. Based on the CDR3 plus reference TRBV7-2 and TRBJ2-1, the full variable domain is GAGVSQSPSNKVTEKGKDVELRCDPISGHTALYWYRQSLGQGLEFLIYFQGNSAPDKSGLPSDRFSAERTGGSVSTLTIQRTQQEDSAVYLCASSRRGGWGQFFGPGTRLTVL.

CDR3 loop: CATSRAPWGGGTDTQYF. CDR3 DNA sequence: TGTGCCACCAGCAGGGCCCCGTGGGGCGGGGGAACAGATACGCAGTATTTT. The rearrangement links TRBV15 to TRBJ2-3, with 7 bases identical to TRBD2. The V and J ends lost 3 bases and 3 bases, in that order; junction bases with no gene match: 12. The CDR3 extends over 17 amino acids. CDR1 and CDR2 from the germline V gene are LNHNV and YYDKDF (reference sequence). Full variable domain (rest looked up from reference TRBV15 and TRBJ2-3): DAMVIQNPRYQVTQFGKPVTLSCSQTLNHNVMYWYQQKSSQAPKLLFHYYDKDFNNEADTPDNFQSRRPNTSFCFLDIRSPGLGDTAMYLCATSRAPWGGGTDTQYFGPGTRLTVL.

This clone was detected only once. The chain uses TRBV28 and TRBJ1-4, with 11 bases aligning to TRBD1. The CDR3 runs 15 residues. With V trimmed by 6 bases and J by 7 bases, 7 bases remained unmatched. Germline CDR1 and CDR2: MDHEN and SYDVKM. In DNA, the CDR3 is TGTGCCAGCAGGATGGGGGGACAGGGGGGTGAAAAACTGTTTTTT. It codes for CASRMGGQGGEKLFF.

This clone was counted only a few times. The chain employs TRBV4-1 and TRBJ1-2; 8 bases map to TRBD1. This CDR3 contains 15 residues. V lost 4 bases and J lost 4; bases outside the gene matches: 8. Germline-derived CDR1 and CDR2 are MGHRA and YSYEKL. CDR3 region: CASSPRDRISYGYTF. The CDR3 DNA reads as TGCGCCAGCAGCCCCCGGGACAGGATAAGCTATGGCTACACCTTC.

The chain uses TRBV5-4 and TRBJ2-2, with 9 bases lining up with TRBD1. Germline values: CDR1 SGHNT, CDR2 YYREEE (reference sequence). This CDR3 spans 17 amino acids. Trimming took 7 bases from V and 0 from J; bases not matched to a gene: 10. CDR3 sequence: CASWGGQGEANTGELFF. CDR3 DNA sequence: TGTGCCAGCTGGGGGGGACAGGGAGAGGCGAACACCGGGGAGCTGTTTTTT.

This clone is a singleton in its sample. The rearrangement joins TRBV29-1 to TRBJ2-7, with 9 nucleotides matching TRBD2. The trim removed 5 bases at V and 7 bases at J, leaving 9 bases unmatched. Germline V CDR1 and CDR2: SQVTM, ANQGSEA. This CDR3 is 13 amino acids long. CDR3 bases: TGCAGCGTTACCCTTGTGGGACTAGCAGAGCAGTACTTC. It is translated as CSVTLVGLAEQYF.

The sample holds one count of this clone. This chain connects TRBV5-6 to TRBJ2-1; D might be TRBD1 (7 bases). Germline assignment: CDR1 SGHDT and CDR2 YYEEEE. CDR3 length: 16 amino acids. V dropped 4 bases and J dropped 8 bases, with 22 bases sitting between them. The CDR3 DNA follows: TGTGCCAGCAGCCGAGTCGGCGTCAGGGGGGAGCATGAGCAGTTCTTC. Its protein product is CASSRVGVRGEHEQFF.

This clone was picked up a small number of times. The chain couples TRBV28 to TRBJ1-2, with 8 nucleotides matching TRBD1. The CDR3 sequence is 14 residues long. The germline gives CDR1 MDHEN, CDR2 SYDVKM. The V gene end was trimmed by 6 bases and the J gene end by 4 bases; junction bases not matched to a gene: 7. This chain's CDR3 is CASRETGAGYGYTF. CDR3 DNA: TGTGCCAGCAGGGAGACAGGGGCAGGCTATGGCTACACCTTC.

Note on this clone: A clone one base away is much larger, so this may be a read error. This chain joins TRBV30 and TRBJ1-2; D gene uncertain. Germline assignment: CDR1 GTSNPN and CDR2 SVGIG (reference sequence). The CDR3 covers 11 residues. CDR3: CAWADHYGCTF. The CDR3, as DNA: TGTGCCTGGGCGGACCACTATGGCTGCACCTTC.

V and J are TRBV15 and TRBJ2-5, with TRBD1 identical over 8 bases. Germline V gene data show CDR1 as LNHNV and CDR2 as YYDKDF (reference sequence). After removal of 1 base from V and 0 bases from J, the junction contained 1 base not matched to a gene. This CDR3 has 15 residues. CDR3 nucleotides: TGTGCCACCAGCAGAGGACAGGGGAACCAAGAGACCCAGTACTTC. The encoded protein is CATSRGQGNQETQYF.

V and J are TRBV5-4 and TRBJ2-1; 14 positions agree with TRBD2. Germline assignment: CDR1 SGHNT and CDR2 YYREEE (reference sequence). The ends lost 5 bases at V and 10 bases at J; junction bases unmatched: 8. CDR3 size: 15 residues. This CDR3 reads CASSPGTSGRMEQFF. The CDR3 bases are TGTGCCAGCAGTCCCGGGACTAGCGGGAGAATGGAGCAGTTCTTC. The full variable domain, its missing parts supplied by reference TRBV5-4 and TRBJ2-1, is ETGVTQSPTHLIKTRGQQVTLRCSSQSGHNTVSWYQQALGQGPQFIFQYYREEENGRGNFPPRFSGLQFPNYSSELNVNALELDDSALYLCASSPGTSGRMEQFFGPGTRLTVL.

The CDR3 coding sequence is TGTGCCTGGAGTCCCAGACTAGCGGGAGATGGGGAGCTGTTTTTT. Encoded protein: CAWSPRLAGDGELFF. This chain links TRBV30 with TRBJ2-2; 12 positions agree with TRBD2. CDR3 length: 15 residues. CDR1 GTSNPN and CDR2 SVGIG come from the germline V gene (reference sequence). The trim removed 2 bases at V and 8 bases at J, leaving 6 bases unmatched.

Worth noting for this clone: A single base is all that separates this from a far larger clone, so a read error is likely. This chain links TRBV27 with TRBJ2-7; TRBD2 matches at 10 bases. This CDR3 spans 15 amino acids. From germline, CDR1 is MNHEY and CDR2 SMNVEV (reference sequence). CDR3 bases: TGTGCCAGCAGTTTATTACCACTAGCGGGGAACGAGCAGTGCTTC. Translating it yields CASSLLPLAGNEQCF.

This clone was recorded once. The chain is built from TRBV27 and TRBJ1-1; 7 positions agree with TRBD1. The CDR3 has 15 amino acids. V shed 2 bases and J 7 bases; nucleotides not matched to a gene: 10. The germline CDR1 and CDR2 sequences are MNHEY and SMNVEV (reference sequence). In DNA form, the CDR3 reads TGTGCCAGCAGTTTACCGACAGGGAGGATGGTTGAAGCTTTCTTT. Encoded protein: CASSLPTGRMVEAFF.

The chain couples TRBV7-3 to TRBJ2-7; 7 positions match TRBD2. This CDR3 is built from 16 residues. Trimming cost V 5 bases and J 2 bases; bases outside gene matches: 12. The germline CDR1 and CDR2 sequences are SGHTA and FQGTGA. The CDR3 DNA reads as TGTGCCAGCAGCCCCGAAGGTAGCGGGCTGGCCTACGAGCAGTACTTC. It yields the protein CASSPEGSGLAYEQYF.

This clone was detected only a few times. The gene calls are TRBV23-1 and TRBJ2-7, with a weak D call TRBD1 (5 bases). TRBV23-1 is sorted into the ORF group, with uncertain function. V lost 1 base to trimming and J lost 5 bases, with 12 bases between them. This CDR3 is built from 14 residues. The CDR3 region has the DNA TGCGCCAGCAGTCAATACAAGGGGTTAAACGAGCAGTACTTC. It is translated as CASSQYKGLNEQYF.